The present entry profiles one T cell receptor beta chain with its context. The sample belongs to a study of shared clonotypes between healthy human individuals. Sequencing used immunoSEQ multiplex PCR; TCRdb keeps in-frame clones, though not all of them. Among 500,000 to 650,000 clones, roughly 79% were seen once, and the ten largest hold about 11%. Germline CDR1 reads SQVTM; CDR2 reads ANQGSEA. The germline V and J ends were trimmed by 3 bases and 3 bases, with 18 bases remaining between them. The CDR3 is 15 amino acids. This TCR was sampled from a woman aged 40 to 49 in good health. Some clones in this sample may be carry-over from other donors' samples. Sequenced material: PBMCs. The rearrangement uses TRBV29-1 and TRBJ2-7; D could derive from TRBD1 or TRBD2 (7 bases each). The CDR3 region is CSVEGRDSGYYEQYF. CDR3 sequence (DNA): TGCAGCGTTGAGGGGAGGGACAGTGGATACTACGAGCAGTACTTC.